The rows below give T cell receptor beta chains drawn from one sample of a study of graft-versus-host responses after intestinal transplantation. Here immunoSEQ multiplex PCR was the method, and the copy in TCRdb shows in-frame clones only, minus some. The repertoire holds approximately 39,000 clones, with around 94% as singletons. No antigen is known for these receptors. This sample comprised unstimulated CD4+ T cells sorted from spleen or lymph node cells, obtained before transplant. These TCRs come from a human donor who was the organ donor for an intestinal transplant. The CDR3 runs from the conserved cysteine through the conserved F or W.

length: 14
V: TRBV5-8
J: TRBJ2-5
CDR3: CASSWEGGQETQYF

length: 11
V: TRBV20-1
J: TRBJ2-7
CDR3: CSATRGGEQYF

length: 15
V: TRBV12-1
J: TRBJ2-7
CDR3: CASSMGGWERYEQYF

length: 15
V: TRBV5-4
J: TRBJ2-5
CDR3: CASSAPPTDEETQYF

length: 14
V: TRBV4-1
J: TRBJ1-1
CDR3: CASSQDRLNTEAFF

length: 17
V: TRBV28
J: TRBJ1-2
CDR3: CASSPDRGREVSYGYTF

length: 13
V: TRBV7-6
J: TRBJ1-2
CDR3: CASSLGGHYGYTF

length: 17
V: TRBV4-1
J: TRBJ2-1
CDR3: CASSQVSVGVSYNEQFF

length: 13
V: TRBV2
J: TRBJ1-2
CDR3: CASIIQGGHGYTF

length: 13
V: TRBV5-1
J: TRBJ1-2
CDR3: CASSLQGDYGYTF